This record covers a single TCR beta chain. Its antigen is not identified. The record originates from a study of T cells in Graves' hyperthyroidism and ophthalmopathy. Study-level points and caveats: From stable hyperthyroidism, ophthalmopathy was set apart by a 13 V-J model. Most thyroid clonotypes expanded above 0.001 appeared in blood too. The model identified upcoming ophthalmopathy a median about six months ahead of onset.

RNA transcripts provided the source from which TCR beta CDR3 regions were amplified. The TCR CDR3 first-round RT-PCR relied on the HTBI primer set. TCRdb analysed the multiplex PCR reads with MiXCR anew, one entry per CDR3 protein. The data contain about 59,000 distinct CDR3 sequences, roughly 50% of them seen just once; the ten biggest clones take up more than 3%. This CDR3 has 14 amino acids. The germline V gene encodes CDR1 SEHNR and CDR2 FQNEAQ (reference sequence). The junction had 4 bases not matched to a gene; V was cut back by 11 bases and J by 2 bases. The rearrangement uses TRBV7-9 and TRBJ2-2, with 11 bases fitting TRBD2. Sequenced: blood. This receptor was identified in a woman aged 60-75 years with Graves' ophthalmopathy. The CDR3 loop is CAGGTSGNTGELFF. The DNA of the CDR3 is TGTGCCGGGGGGACTAGCGGTAACACCGGGGAGCTGTTTTTT.